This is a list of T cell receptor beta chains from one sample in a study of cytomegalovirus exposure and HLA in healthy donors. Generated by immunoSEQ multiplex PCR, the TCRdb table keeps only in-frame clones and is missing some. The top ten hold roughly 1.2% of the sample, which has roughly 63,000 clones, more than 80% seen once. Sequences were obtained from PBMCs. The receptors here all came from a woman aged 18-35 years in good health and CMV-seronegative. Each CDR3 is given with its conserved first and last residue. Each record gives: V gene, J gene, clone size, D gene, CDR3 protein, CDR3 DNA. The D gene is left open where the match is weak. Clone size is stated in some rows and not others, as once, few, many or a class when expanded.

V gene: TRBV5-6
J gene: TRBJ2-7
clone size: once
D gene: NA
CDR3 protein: CASSLLQGKLEQYF
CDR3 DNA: TGTGCCAGCAGCTTATTACAGGGAAAACTCGAGCAGTACTTC

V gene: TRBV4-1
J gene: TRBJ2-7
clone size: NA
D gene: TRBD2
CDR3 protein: CASSQVAGSRGEQYF
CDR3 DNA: TGCGCCAGCAGCCAAGTAGCGGGATCCCGAGGCGAGCAGTACTTC

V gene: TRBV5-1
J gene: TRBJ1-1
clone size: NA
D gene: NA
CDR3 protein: CASSLEPDMNTEAFF
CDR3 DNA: TGCGCCAGCAGCTTGGAACCAGACATGAACACTGAAGCTTTCTTT

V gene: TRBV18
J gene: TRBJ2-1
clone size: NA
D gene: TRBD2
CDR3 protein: CASSLSGTSGTNEQFF
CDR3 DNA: TGTGCCAGCTCCCTTTCCGGGACTAGCGGTACCAATGAGCAGTTCTTC

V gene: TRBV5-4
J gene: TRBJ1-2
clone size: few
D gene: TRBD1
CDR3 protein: CASSTGQGYGYTF
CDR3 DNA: TGTGCCAGCAGCACGGGACAGGGGTATGGCTACACCTTC

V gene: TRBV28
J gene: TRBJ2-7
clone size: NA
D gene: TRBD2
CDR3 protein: CASSGTRWGLYEQYF
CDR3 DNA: TGTGCCAGCAGTGGGACTAGGTGGGGGCTCTACGAGCAGTACTTC

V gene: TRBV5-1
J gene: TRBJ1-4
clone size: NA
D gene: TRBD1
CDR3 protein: CASSIDRDRGTSNEKLFF
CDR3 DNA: TGCGCCAGCAGCATAGACCGGGACAGGGGCACAAGTAATGAAAAACTGTTTTTT

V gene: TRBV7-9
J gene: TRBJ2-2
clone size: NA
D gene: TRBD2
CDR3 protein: CASSFPAGLVAELFF
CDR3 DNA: TGTGCCAGCAGCTTCCCCGCCGGACTAGTGGCAGAGCTGTTTTTT

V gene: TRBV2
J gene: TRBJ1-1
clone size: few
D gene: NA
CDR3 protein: CASFVGQQNTEAFF
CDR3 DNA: TGTGCCAGCTTCGTAGGACAGCAGAACACTGAAGCTTTCTTT

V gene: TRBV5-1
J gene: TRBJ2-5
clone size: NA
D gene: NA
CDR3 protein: CASSADGRGQETQYF
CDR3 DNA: TGCGCCAGCAGCGCGGATGGCCGGGGACAAGAGACCCAGTACTTC

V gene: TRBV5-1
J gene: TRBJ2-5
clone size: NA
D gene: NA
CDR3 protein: CASSLQGAETQYF
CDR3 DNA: TGCGCCAGCAGCTTGCAAGGGGCTGAGACCCAGTACTTC

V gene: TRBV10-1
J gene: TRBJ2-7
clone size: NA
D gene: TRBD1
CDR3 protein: CASINPAATGSSYEQYF
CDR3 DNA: TGCGCCAGCATTAATCCCGCCGCGACAGGGTCGTCCTACGAGCAGTACTTC

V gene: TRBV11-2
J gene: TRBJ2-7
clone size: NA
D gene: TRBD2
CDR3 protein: CASTWTSGSYEQYF
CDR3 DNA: TGTGCCAGCACATGGACTAGCGGCTCCTACGAGCAGTACTTC

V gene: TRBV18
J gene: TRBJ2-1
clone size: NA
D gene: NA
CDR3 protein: CASSPPGLGADNEQFF
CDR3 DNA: TGTGCCAGCTCACCCCCGGGGTTGGGGGCGGACAATGAGCAGTTCTTC

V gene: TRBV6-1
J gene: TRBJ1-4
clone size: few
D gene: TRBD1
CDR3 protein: CASRDDRDEKLFF
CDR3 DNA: TGTGCCAGCAGGGACGACAGGGACGAAAAACTGTTTTTT